The T cell receptor beta chain described here comes from a study of blood T cell repertoires in COVID-19. Study-level information: The origin of the acute and convalescent COVID-19 samples was the United States, Italy and Spain. T cells, B-cell-depleted T cells, or PBMCs supplied cDNA or gDNA.

As handled by the study authors: From reference gene primer amplification, estimates of nucleated cell counts were derived. Assay: immunoSEQ multiplex PCR; the TCRdb copy retains only in-frame clones and omits some. The DNA was the basis for D and trimming; V, J and clone size are from that table. This sample yields around 64,000 clones, of which more than 75% are seen a single time; 5% to 6.5% belongs to the top ten. The sequenced sample was peripheral blood. This receptor was identified in a man aged 50-60 years with active COVID-19.

For the CDR3, the DNA is TGTGCCAGCAGTTTACCCAGGCAGCTTACCCCGGATGAGCAGTTCTTC. Encoded protein: CASSLPRQLTPDEQFF. The rearrangement links TRBV28 to TRBJ2-1; D remains ambiguous. Germline CDR1 is MDHEN and CDR2 is SYDVKM. The CDR3 extends over 16 amino acids. V was shortened by 2 bases and J by 8 bases, with 19 bases between the two germline ends.